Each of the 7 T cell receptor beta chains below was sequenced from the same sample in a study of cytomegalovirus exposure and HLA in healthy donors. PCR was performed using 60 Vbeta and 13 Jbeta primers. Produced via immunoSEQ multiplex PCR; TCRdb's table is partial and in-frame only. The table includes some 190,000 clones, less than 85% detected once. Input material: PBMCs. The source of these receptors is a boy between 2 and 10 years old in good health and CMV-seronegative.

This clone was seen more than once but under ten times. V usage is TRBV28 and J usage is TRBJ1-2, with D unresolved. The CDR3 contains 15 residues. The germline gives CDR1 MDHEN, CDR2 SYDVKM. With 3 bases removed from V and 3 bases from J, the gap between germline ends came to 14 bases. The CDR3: CASSFSHFAYYGYTF. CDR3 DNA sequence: TGTGCCAGCAGTTTTTCCCATTTCGCGTACTATGGCTACACCTTC.

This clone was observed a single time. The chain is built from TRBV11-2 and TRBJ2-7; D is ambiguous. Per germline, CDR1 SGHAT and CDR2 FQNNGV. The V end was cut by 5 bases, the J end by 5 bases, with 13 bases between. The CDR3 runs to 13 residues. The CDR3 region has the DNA TGTGCCAGCAGCCAACGCACAACGAACGAGCAGTACTTC. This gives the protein CASSQRTTNEQYF.

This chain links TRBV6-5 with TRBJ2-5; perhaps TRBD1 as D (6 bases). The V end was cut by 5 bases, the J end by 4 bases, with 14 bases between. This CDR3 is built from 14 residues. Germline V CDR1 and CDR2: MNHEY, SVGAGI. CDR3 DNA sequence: TGTGCCAGCAGTCTCCACCGACAGGTAGAGACCCAGTACTTC. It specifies CASSLHRQVETQYF.

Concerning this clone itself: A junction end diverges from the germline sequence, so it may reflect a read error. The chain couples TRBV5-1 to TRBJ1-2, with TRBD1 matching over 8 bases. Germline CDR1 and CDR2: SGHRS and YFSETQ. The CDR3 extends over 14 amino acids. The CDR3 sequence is CASSWGQEVRGYTF. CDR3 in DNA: TGCGCCAGCAGCTGGGGACAGGAGGTTCGGGGCTATACCTTC.

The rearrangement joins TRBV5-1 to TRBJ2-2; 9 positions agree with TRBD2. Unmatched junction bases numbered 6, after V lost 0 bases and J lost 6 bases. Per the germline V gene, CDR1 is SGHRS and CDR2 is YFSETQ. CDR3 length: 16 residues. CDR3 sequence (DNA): TGCGCCAGCAGCTTGGAGGCGGGAGGGTTATCCGGGGAGCTGTTTTTT. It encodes CASSLEAGGLSGELFF.

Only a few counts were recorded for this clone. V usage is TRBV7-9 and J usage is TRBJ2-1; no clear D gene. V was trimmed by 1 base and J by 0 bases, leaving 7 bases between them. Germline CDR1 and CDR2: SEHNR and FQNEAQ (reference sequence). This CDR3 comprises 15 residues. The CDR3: CASSLGESSYNEQFF. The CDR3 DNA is TGTGCCAGCAGCTTAGGAGAGAGCTCCTACAATGAGCAGTTCTTC.

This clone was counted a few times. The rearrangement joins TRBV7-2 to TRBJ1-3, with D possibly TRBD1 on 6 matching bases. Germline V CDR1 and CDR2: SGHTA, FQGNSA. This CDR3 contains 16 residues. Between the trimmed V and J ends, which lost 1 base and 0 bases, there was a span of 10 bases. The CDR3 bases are TGTGCCAGCAGCTTAGAGGACAGCTCCTCTGGAAACACCATATATTTT. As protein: CASSLEDSSSGNTIYF. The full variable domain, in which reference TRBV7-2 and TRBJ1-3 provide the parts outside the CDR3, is GAGVSQSPSNKVTEKGKDVELRCDPISGHTALYWYRQSLGQGLEFLIYFQGNSAPDKSGLPSDRFSAERTGGSVSTLTIQRTQQEDSAVYLCASSLEDSSSGNTIYFGEGSWLTVV.